A single sample is the source of the 11 T cell receptor beta chains below, sequenced in a study of blood T cell repertoires in COVID-19. Here immunoSEQ multiplex PCR was the method, and the copy in TCRdb shows in-frame clones only, minus some. Among about 400,000 clones listed, about 90% were seen once. The sequencing input was PBMCs or T cells enriched from blood (not recorded which). These receptors were taken from a man aged 40-49 years in a cohort exposed to, infected with or recovered from COVID-19 (not recorded which).

The chain carries TRBV10-1 and TRBJ2-1; a possible D gene is TRBD2 (5 bases). Germline values: CDR1 WNHNN, CDR2 SYGVQD (reference sequence). The V end was cut by 1 base, the J end by 9 bases, with 16 bases between. The length of the CDR3 is 15 residues. In DNA form, the CDR3 reads TGCGCCAGCAGTGAGTTGGACTCAAGCCGGGCTGAGCAGTTCTTC. Amino acids: CASSELDSSRAEQFF.

This sequence joins TRBV10-1 and TRBJ2-1; 7 bases are shared with TRBD1. Trimming at V came to 2 bases and at J to 14 bases, leaving 9 bases not matched to a gene. The CDR3 loop spans 13 amino acids. Germline V gene sequence: CDR1 WNHNN, CDR2 SYGVQD (reference sequence). The DNA for the CDR3 is TGCGCCAGCAGTGAGAGACCGACAGGGTTAAAGTTCTTC. Its protein is CASSERPTGLKFF.

This chain uses TRBV7-2 with TRBJ1-4; 7 bases fit TRBD1. V was clipped by 5 bases and J by 8 bases; unmatched bases: 5. The germline gives CDR1 SGHTA, CDR2 FQGNSA. The CDR3 has 13 amino acids. The CDR3 DNA sequence: TGTGCCAGCAGCGAGAAACAGGGGGAAAAACTGTTTTTT. This encodes CASSEKQGEKLFF.

As for this clone: Different DNA sequences within this sample yield the same CDR3. The V gene is TRBV27, the J gene TRBJ1-6; no clear D gene. In germline, CDR1 is MNHEY, CDR2 SMNVEV (reference sequence). The ends were cut back, 10 bases at V and 0 bases at J, with 13 bases in the middle. The CDR3 sequence is 15 residues long. The chain's CDR3 is CATRTGSSYNSPLHF. CDR3 in DNA: TGTGCCACTCGAACGGGAAGCTCCTATAATTCACCCCTCCACTTT.

As to this clone: This specimen includes other DNA sequences encoding the same CDR3. The chain recombines TRBV6-5 with TRBJ2-7, with 10 bases aligning to TRBD1. Germline CDR1 is MNHEY and CDR2 is SVGAGI. This CDR3 is 15 amino acids long. V dropped 2 bases and J dropped 1; count of bases not matched to a gene: 2. CDR3 loop: CASSYRDRGSYEQYF. CDR3 nucleotide sequence: TGTGCCAGCAGTTACAGGGACAGGGGTTCCTACGAGCAGTACTTC.

The gene calls are TRBV9 and TRBJ2-7; a possible D gene is TRBD1 (5 bases). Between the trimmed V and J ends, which lost 0 bases and 1 base, there was a span of 8 bases. This CDR3 spans 14 amino acids. Per the germline V gene, CDR1 is SGDLS and CDR2 is YYNGEE. CDR3 DNA sequence: TGTGCCAGCAGCGTAGGAGACAGATCCTACGAGCAGTACTTC. Translated, it gives CASSVGDRSYEQYF.

The chain is built from TRBV10-3 and TRBJ2-7; 9 bases fit TRBD2. The V and J ends lost 5 bases and 1 base, in that order; junction bases with no gene match: 3. This CDR3 contains 14 residues. CDR1 is ENHRY and CDR2 is SYGVKD in the germline V gene. The chain's CDR3 is CAISNLAGSYEQYF. For the CDR3, the DNA is TGTGCCATCAGTAATCTAGCGGGATCCTACGAGCAGTACTTC.

In DNA form, the CDR3 reads TGTGCCAGCAGGGGAGTCTGGGTGAACACTGAAGCTTTCTTT. Its translation: CASRGVWVNTEAFF. The chain combines TRBV6-5 with TRBJ1-1; no clear D gene. This CDR3 contains 14 residues. CDR1 is MNHEY and CDR2 is SVGAGI in the germline V gene. The V end was cut by 6 bases, the J end by 0 bases, with 11 bases between.

This rearrangement joins TRBV10-1 to TRBJ2-3; a weak D match, TRBD1 (5 bases). Germline assignment: CDR1 WNHNN and CDR2 SYGVQD (reference sequence). V was trimmed by 4 bases and J by 6 bases, leaving 14 bases between them. This CDR3 spans 14 amino acids. CDR3 nucleotide sequence: TGCGCCAGCAGTGGTTGGACACCCTCGGATACGCAGTATTTT. This codes for CASSGWTPSDTQYF.

This clone was detected a few times. The chain uses TRBV11-2 and TRBJ1-1, with 9 bases that match TRBD1. After removal of 8 bases from V and 4 bases from J, the junction contained 11 bases not matched to a gene. In germline, CDR1 is SGHAT, CDR2 FQNNGV. The CDR3 is 15 residues long. The CDR3 reads CASGIQGAVGTEAFF. The CDR3 nucleotides read TGTGCCAGCGGCATACAGGGGGCTGTGGGCACTGAAGCTTTCTTT.

About this clone itself: This CDR3 is also generated by other DNA sequences in the sample. CDR3 sequence: CASSLDRYGYTF. CDR3 in DNA: TGTGCCAGCAGCCTGGACAGATATGGCTACACCTTC. This rearrangement joins TRBV6-5 to TRBJ1-2; TRBD1 is a possible D gene (6 bases). CDR3 length: 12 amino acids. Per germline, CDR1 MNHEY and CDR2 SVGAGI. V was clipped by 6 bases and J by 5 bases, with 10 bases between them.